The 25 T cell receptor beta chains reported below all come from one sample, sequenced in a study of blood T cell repertoires in COVID-19. TCRdb's table, derived via immunoSEQ multiplex PCR, lists solely in-frame clones and lacks some. This sample has hundreds of thousands of clones; roughly 79% occur once, and the top ten carry 1.5% to 2%. Sequencing was performed on peripheral blood. The origin of the receptors is a woman older than 75 with acute or convalescent COVID-19.

The rearrangement links TRBV6-5 to TRBJ1-5; tentatively, D is TRBD1 (5 bases). The CDR3 is made up of 14 amino acids. V lost 2 bases to trimming and J lost 2 bases, with 7 bases between them. CDR1 and CDR2 (germline): MNHEY, SVGAGI. The CDR3 sequence is CASSYKGGNQPQHF. The DNA of the CDR3 is TGTGCCAGCAGTTACAAAGGGGGCAATCAGCCCCAGCATTTT.

The chain is built from TRBV7-2 and TRBJ2-1, with TRBD2 matching 10 bases. Losses at the gene ends were 3 bases for V and 8 bases for J; bases not matched to a gene: 10. CDR3 size: 16 residues. CDR1 and CDR2 (germline): SGHTA, FQGNSA. The CDR3 sequence: CASSFGGLAVIDEQFF. The CDR3 nucleotides are TGTGCCAGCAGCTTCGGCGGACTAGCGGTTATTGATGAGCAGTTCTTC. Looking up the rest from reference TRBV7-2 and TRBJ2-1 gives the full variable domain: GAGVSQSPSNKVTEKGKDVELRCDPISGHTALYWYRQSLGQGLEFLIYFQGNSAPDKSGLPSDRFSAERTGGSVSTLTIQRTQQEDSAVYLCASSFGGLAVIDEQFFGPGTRLTVL.

The chain uses TRBV6-5 and TRBJ2-7; 8 bases are shared with TRBD1. The germline CDR1 and CDR2 sequences are MNHEY and SVGAGI. V lost 2 bases to trimming and J lost 5 bases; unmatched junction nucleotides: 5. This CDR3 has 14 amino acids. CDR3 coding DNA: TGTGCCAGCAGTTACAACAGGGGGTCCGACGAGCAGTACTTC. It encodes CASSYNRGSDEQYF.

CDR3 coding DNA: TGTGCCAGCAGTTTAGCCCTAATGACTAGCGGGAGTTTGGATACGCAGTATTTT. As protein: CASSLALMTSGSLDTQYF. This chain uses TRBV27 with TRBJ2-3; 12 bases fit TRBD2. V lost 2 bases, J lost 6 bases, and 12 bases stayed unmatched. The CDR3 spans 18 residues. The germline V gene has CDR1 MNHEY and CDR2 SMNVEV (reference sequence).

This chain links TRBV7-3 with TRBJ2-1; D remains unclear. Germline assignment: CDR1 SGHTA and CDR2 FQGTGA. The CDR3 runs 17 residues. V was cut by 0 bases and J by 0 bases, with 12 bases left in between. CDR3 in amino acids: CASSLTRPGSSYNEQFF. The CDR3 bases are TGTGCCAGCAGCTTAACCAGGCCAGGCTCCTCCTACAATGAGCAGTTCTTC.

The genes are TRBV28 and TRBJ1-4, with 9 bases lining up with TRBD1. The CDR3 is 15 residues long. The trim removed 5 bases at V and 3 bases at J, leaving 4 bases unmatched. Germline V lookup: CDR1 MDHEN, CDR2 SYDVKM. The CDR3 spells CASSVRQGANEKLFF. The CDR3 coding sequence is TGTGCCAGCAGTGTGCGACAGGGGGCTAATGAAAAACTGTTTTTT.

V usage is TRBV15 and J usage is TRBJ2-1, with D tentatively TRBD2 (7 bases). Germline V gene data show CDR1 as LNHNV and CDR2 as YYDKDF (reference sequence). Trimming removed 1 base from V and 5 bases from J, with 15 bases in between. This CDR3 region has 16 residues. The CDR3 reads CATSRVGGGVHNEQFF. CDR3 bases: TGTGCCACCAGCAGAGTGGGAGGGGGTGTCCACAATGAGCAGTTCTTC.

This chain joins TRBV7-8 and TRBJ1-1, with 9 bases lining up with TRBD1. The germline gives CDR1 SGHVS, CDR2 FQNEAQ. Losses at the gene ends were 2 bases for V and 0 bases for J; bases not matched to a gene: 7. This CDR3 contains 17 residues. The CDR3 DNA sequence: TGTGCCAGCAGCTTATGGGGGACAGGGTATGTGAACACTGAAGCTTTCTTT. Its translation: CASSLWGTGYVNTEAFF. Together with reference TRBV7-8 and TRBJ1-1, the CDR3 gives the full variable domain: GAGVSQSPRYKVAKRGQDVALRCDPISGHVSLFWYQQALGQGPEFLTYFQNEAQLDKSGLPSDRFFAERPEGSVSTLKIQRTQQEDSAVYLCASSLWGTGYVNTEAFFGQGTRLTVV.

This clone was found a few times. The rearrangement uses TRBV27 and TRBJ2-7; maybe TRBD1 (6 bases). Trimming left V 6 bases short and J 5 bases short, with 8 bases between. CDR1 and CDR2 from the germline V gene are MNHEY and SMNVEV (reference sequence). This CDR3 spans 11 amino acids. In nucleotides, the CDR3 is TGTGCCAGCAGGAGGGGGAACGAGCAGTACTTC. This codes for CASRRGNEQYF.

The rearrangement joins TRBV7-6 to TRBJ2-7; D possibly corresponds to TRBD2 (6 bases). This CDR3 has 16 amino acids. Trimming pared 1 base from V and 6 bases from J, leaving 19 bases between. Germline V CDR1 and CDR2: SGHVS, FNYEAQ. The CDR3 region is CASSLVAAAIDGEQYF. The CDR3 region has the DNA TGTGCCAGCAGCTTAGTAGCGGCAGCGATTGACGGCGAGCAGTACTTC. Full variable domain (remainder filled in from reference TRBV7-6 and TRBJ2-7): GAGVSQSPRYKVTKRGQDVALRCDPISGHVSLYWYRQALGQGPEFLTYFNYEAQQDKSGLPNDRFSAERPEGSISTLTIQRTEQRDSAMYRCASSLVAAAIDGEQYFGPGTRLTVT.

This clone was counted once. The CDR3 region has the DNA TGTGCCAGTGCCGGGACAGGGGCAGATACGCAGTATTTT. As protein: CASAGTGADTQYF. The rearrangement joins TRBV4-2 to TRBJ2-3, with 10 bases lining up with TRBD1. Trimming took 9 bases from V and 4 from J; bases not matched to a gene: 4. Germline CDR1 reads LGHNA; CDR2 reads YNFKEQ. CDR3 length: 13 residues.

The J gene is TRBJ2-7, the V gene TRBV6-2 or TRBV6-3; 11 bases are a match to TRBD1. The CDR3 is 14 residues long. CDR1 and CDR2 from the germline V gene are MNHEY and SVGEGT. V dropped 5 bases and J dropped 2; count of bases not matched to a gene: 2. The CDR3 DNA is TGTGCCAGCAGTCGGACAGGGGGCACCTACGAGCAGTACTTC. Its protein product is CASSRTGGTYEQYF.

The chain couples TRBV29-1 to TRBJ2-5, with TRBD1 identical over 8 bases. CDR3 length: 14 amino acids. From germline, CDR1 is SQVTM and CDR2 ANQGSEA. Germline trimming cut 7 bases from V and 3 bases from J; bases unmatched to any gene: 10. CDR3 bases: TGCAGCGCCGAACACAGGGGGTTCGAAGAGACCCAGTACTTC. Translation: CSAEHRGFEETQYF.

This clone was observed at least ten times. The chain has TRBV3-1 (or the pseudogene TRBV3-2) and TRBJ1-6, with D tentatively TRBD1 (5 bases). CDR1 is LGHDT and CDR2 is YNNKEL in the germline V gene (reference sequence). The CDR3 totals 15 residues. Trimming took off 7 bases at V and 7 bases at J, with 17 bases between the two ends. The CDR3 DNA is TGTGCCAGCAACCAGCTGGGACTCGCGAATTCACCCCTCCACTTT. The encoded protein is CASNQLGLANSPLHF.

The chain joins TRBV19 to TRBJ2-1; D possibly corresponds to TRBD1 (6 bases). The CDR3 covers 12 residues. Germline V gene sequence: CDR1 LNHDA, CDR2 SQIVND (reference sequence). Trimming cost V 8 bases and J 5 bases, with 10 bases left between them. The CDR3 nucleotides read TGTGCCAGTTGCCAGGGGAACAATGAGCAGTTCTTC. This sequence encodes CASCQGNNEQFF.

This clone was recorded a few times. This chain joins TRBV19 and TRBJ2-5; TRBD2 matches 7 bases. V shed 4 bases and J 9 bases; nucleotides not matched to a gene: 11. Germline CDR1 reads LNHDA; CDR2 reads SQIVND (reference sequence). The CDR3 is 14 amino acids. CDR3 nucleotides: TGTGCCAGTAGTACCGGCAGGCCCGGGGGGTCCCAGTACTTC. This codes for CASSTGRPGGSQYF.

This clone showed up just a few times. The J gene is TRBJ2-7, the V gene TRBV7-2, with D possibly TRBD2 on 6 matching bases. The length of the CDR3 is 18 residues. Germline V CDR1 and CDR2: SGHTA, FQGNSA. V gave up 2 bases and J gave up 3 bases, with 23 bases separating them. The CDR3 DNA follows: TGTGCCAGCAGCTTACATTTGGAGTCGGTACGCGGGATCTACGAGCAGTACTTC. Its translation is CASSLHLESVRGIYEQYF.

The genes are TRBV4-2 and TRBJ2-7; 7 nucleotides match TRBD1. The V and J ends lost 1 base and 0 bases, in that order; junction bases with no gene match: 3. The CDR3 runs to 15 residues. Per germline, CDR1 LGHNA and CDR2 YNFKEQ. The CDR3 region has the DNA TGTGCCAGCAGCCAAGCGACAGGGATCTCCTACGAGCAGTACTTC. It translates to CASSQATGISYEQYF.

V and J are TRBV6-6 and TRBJ2-7; no reliable D call. There are 14 residues in the CDR3. The V gene's germline CDR1 is MNHNY and CDR2 SVGAGI (reference sequence). The germline V and J ends were trimmed by 10 bases and 3 bases, with 19 bases remaining between them. Here the CDR3 reads CATKIEPLNYEQYF. DNA for the CDR3: TGTGCCACCAAGATCGAACCACTTAACTACGAGCAGTACTTC.

This clone occurred a few times. The V and J genes are TRBV20-1 and TRBJ2-5; D perhaps matches TRBD1 (6 bases). Trimming left V 4 bases short and J 5 bases short, with 8 bases between. Germline CDR1 reads DFQATT; CDR2 reads SNEGSKA (reference sequence). CDR3 length equals 11 residues. The chain's CDR3 is CSANREETQYF. The CDR3 DNA reads TGCAGTGCTAACAGGGAGGAGACCCAGTACTTC.

The rearrangement uses TRBV2 and TRBJ2-7; the D gene is possibly TRBD1 (5 bases). The CDR3 extends over 11 amino acids. The germline gives CDR1 SNHLY, CDR2 FYNNEI. V was trimmed by 10 bases and J by 3 bases, leaving 10 bases between them. The CDR3 coding sequence is TGTGCCACCAAAGACAGCTACGAGCAGTACTTC. Translating gives CATKDSYEQYF.

This clone has just one count. V gene TRBV12-3 or TRBV12-4 combines with J gene TRBJ1-4; no clear D gene. There are 13 residues in the CDR3. Between the trimmed V and J ends, which lost 7 bases and 8 bases, there was a span of 14 bases. The CDR3 coding sequence is TGTGCCAGCACGGGTCCCATTGGGGAAAAACTGTTTTTT. It is translated as CASTGPIGEKLFF.

In the case of this clone: Compared with germline, one end of the junction differs, possibly owing to a read error. This chain connects TRBV5-4 to TRBJ2-3; TRBD2 might be the D (6 bases). Germline V CDR1 and CDR2: SGHNT, YYREEE (reference sequence). The CDR3 is made up of 11 amino acids. The CDR3 DNA is TGTGCCAGCAGCACCCGGGACTCCGCGGTGTTT. Translated, it gives CASSTRDSAVF.

The chain combines TRBV5-1 with TRBJ1-6; maybe TRBD1 (5 bases). V dropped 4 bases and J dropped 5 bases, with 13 bases sitting between them. From germline, CDR1 is SGHRS and CDR2 YFSETQ. CDR3 length: 15 amino acids. CDR3 protein: CASSTSGGNNSPLHF. The CDR3 DNA sequence: TGCGCCAGCAGCACCTCGGGGGGTAATAATTCACCCCTCCACTTT.

The chain has TRBV18 and TRBJ2-3; D gene unclear. V was clipped by 6 bases and J by 0 bases, with 7 bases between them. The CDR3 sequence is 13 residues long. CDR1 is KGHSH, CDR2 LQKENI, per germline. The CDR3 region is CASSTYSTDTQYF. The CDR3, as DNA: TGTGCCAGCTCGACATACAGCACAGATACGCAGTATTTT.